Described below is a single TCR beta chain sequence and its context. As yet, its antigen is unknown. This PCR relied on a set of 60 Vbeta primers and 13 Jbeta primers. Sequencing used immunoSEQ multiplex PCR; TCRdb keeps in-frame clones, though not all of them. The sample consists of 65,000 to 70,000 clones, roughly nine tenths of them appearing once. Everyone who donated was a healthy bone marrow donor. These data come from a study of cytomegalovirus exposure and HLA in healthy donors. Regarding the study as a whole: Researchers reported in a later analysis that a missense DCLRE1C variant was tied to TCR beta V- and J-gene trimming.

V shed 6 bases and J shed 4 bases, with 16 bases lying between them. This CDR3 contains 14 residues. CDR1 and CDR2 from the germline V gene are SNHLY and FYNNEI. The chain has TRBV2 and TRBJ2-7; a weak D match, TRBD1 (5 bases). Sequenced input: PBMCs. This TCR was sampled from a woman aged 25 to 39 in good health and CMV-seropositive. CDR3 in amino acids: CASRIQVSGYEQYF. DNA for the CDR3: TGTGCCAGCAGGATACAGGTTTCGGGTTACGAGCAGTACTTC.